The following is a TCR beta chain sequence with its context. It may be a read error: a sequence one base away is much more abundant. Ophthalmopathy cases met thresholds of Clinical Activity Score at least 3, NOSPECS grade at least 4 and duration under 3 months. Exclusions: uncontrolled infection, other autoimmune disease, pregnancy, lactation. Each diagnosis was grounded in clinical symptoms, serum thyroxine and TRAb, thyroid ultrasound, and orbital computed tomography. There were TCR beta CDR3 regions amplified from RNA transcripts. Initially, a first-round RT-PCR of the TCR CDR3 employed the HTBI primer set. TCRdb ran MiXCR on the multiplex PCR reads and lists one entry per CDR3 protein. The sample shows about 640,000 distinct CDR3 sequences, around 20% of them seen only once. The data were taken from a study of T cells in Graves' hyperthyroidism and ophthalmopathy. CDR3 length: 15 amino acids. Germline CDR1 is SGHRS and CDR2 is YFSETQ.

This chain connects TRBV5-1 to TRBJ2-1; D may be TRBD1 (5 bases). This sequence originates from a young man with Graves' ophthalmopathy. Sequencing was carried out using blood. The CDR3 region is CASSLEGESCNEQFF. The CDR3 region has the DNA TGCGCCAGCAGCTTGGAAGGGGAATCCTGCAATGAGCAGTTCTTC.